This T cell receptor beta chain was sequenced during a study of blood T cell repertoires in COVID-19. The overall study: Sources were T cells, B-cell-depleted T cells, or PBMCs; the material itself was cDNA or gDNA.

The germline CDR1 and CDR2 sequences are GTSNPN and SVGIG (reference sequence). The J segment lost 6 bases and the V segment lost 2 bases, leaving 9 bases of the junction unmatched. The CDR3 has 14 amino acids. Profiling relied on immunoSEQ multiplex PCR, and the TCRdb table lists in-frame clones only, not all of them. The table lists around 28,000 clones, about 91% of them singletons. This receptor was identified in a man at least 80 years old with acute or convalescent COVID-19. J is TRBJ2-7 and V is TRBV30; 8 bases match TRBD2. The sequenced material came from peripheral blood. The CDR3 bases are TGTGCCTGGAGTAGGACTAGCTATGCGCGCGAGCAGTACTTC. Translating it yields CAWSRTSYAREQYF. The variable domain in full, completed from reference TRBV30 and TRBJ2-7, reads SQTIHQWPATLVQPVGSPLSLECTVEGTSNPNLYWYRQAAGRGLQLLFYSVGIGQISSEVPQNLSASRPQDRQFILSSKKLLLSDSGFYLCAWSRTSYAREQYFGPGTRLTVT.